The 30 T cell receptor beta chains presented below share a single source sample, sequenced in a study of blood T cell repertoires in COVID-19. Sequencing used immunoSEQ multiplex PCR; TCRdb keeps in-frame clones, though not all of them. Of more than 350,000 clones in the sample, more than 70% are singletons; the top ten hold about 1.4%. Sample: PBMCs or T cells enriched from blood (not recorded which). All receptors come from a young woman who had been exposed to COVID-19.

The rearrangement uses TRBV9 and TRBJ1-2, with D possibly TRBD1 on 6 matching bases. V was shortened by 4 bases and J by 1 base, with 14 bases between the two germline ends. Per germline, CDR1 SGDLS and CDR2 YYNGEE. The CDR3 length is 15 residues. The CDR3 protein is CASSPQDSLNYGYTF. As DNA, the CDR3 is TGTGCCAGCAGCCCCCAGGACAGTCTTAACTATGGCTACACCTTC.

The gene calls are TRBV4-1 and TRBJ2-3; TRBD1 might be the D (5 bases). The CDR3 runs 20 residues. The germline CDR1 and CDR2 sequences are MGHRA and YSYEKL. Trimming took off 0 bases at V and 0 bases at J, with 22 bases between the two ends. The CDR3 region is CASSQEGRTGPFPSTDTQYF. DNA for the CDR3: TGCGCCAGCAGCCAAGAAGGAAGAACAGGTCCGTTCCCTAGCACAGATACGCAGTATTTT.

This chain's CDR3 is CASRALLATIETQYF. CDR3 coding DNA: TGTGCCAGCAGGGCTTTACTAGCTACGATCGAGACCCAGTACTTC. The chain uses TRBV6-5 and TRBJ2-5; D is possibly TRBD2 (6 bases). This CDR3 has 15 amino acids. V shed 6 bases and J shed 5 bases, with 19 bases lying between them. The germline V gene encodes CDR1 MNHEY and CDR2 SVGAGI.

The rearrangement joins TRBV7-8 to TRBJ1-5; D is ambiguous. Germline-derived CDR1 and CDR2 are SGHVS and FQNEAQ. CDR3 length: 17 amino acids. Trimming stripped 8 bases from V and 0 bases from J, with 20 bases between. The CDR3 reads CASSQTTALNSNQPQHF. The CDR3 DNA reads as TGTGCCAGCTCCCAGACAACAGCCCTGAATAGCAATCAGCCCCAGCATTTT.

This chain links TRBV29-1 with TRBJ2-2; TRBD1 aligns across 8 bases. The CDR3 has 14 amino acids. CDR1 and CDR2 from the germline V gene are SQVTM and ANQGSEA. V dropped 6 bases and J dropped 1; count of bases not matched to a gene: 4. CDR3 amino acids: CSVEDRVNTGELFF. The CDR3 nucleotides are TGCAGCGTGGAGGACAGGGTGAACACCGGGGAGCTGTTTTTT.

Here the CDR3 DNA reads TGTGCCAGCTCAAGGACAGGGGTCGACTACGAGCAGTACTTC. This encodes CASSRTGVDYEQYF. The chain is built from TRBV18 and TRBJ2-7, with 9 bases identical to TRBD1. Germline V CDR1 and CDR2: KGHSH, LQKENI. The ends lost 5 bases at V and 3 bases at J; junction bases unmatched: 5. This CDR3 is 14 amino acids long.

This chain uses TRBV4-3 with TRBJ1-6; perhaps TRBD1 as D (6 bases). Germline CDR1 is LGHNA and CDR2 is YSLEER. The CDR3 spans 14 residues. The germline V and J ends were trimmed by 0 bases and 14 bases, with 14 bases remaining between them. CDR3 region: CASSQEVHREALHF. CDR3 coding DNA: TGCGCCAGCAGCCAAGAGGTACACAGGGAAGCCCTCCACTTT.

V gene TRBV6-1 combines with J gene TRBJ1-1; TRBD1 aligns across 8 bases. Trimming took 3 bases from V and 5 from J; bases not matched to a gene: 8. The V gene's germline CDR1 is MNHNS and CDR2 SASEGT. This CDR3 comprises 15 residues. For the CDR3, the DNA is TGTGCCAGCAGTGATTTAGGACAGGGCCGGACTGAAGCTTTCTTT. This encodes CASSDLGQGRTEAFF.

The CDR3 nucleotides read TGTGCCAGCAGTTTAAATGCCCGACTGTACCAAGAGACCCAGTACTTC. It yields the protein CASSLNARLYQETQYF. The gene calls are TRBV27 and TRBJ2-5; D call uncertain. The germline V gene has CDR1 MNHEY and CDR2 SMNVEV (reference sequence). CDR3 size: 16 residues. V shed 2 bases and J shed 0 bases, with 13 bases lying between them.

The rearrangement links TRBV7-2 to TRBJ1-4; TRBD1 matches at 8 bases. CDR1 is SGHTA and CDR2 is FQGNSA in the germline V gene. The V and J ends lost 5 bases and 7 bases, in that order; junction bases with no gene match: 12. The CDR3 sequence is 16 residues long. This CDR3 is CASSTGGGITREKLFF. In DNA form, the CDR3 reads TGTGCCAGCAGCACAGGGGGGGGTATTACGCGTGAAAAACTGTTTTTT.

The chain uses TRBV4-1 and TRBJ2-7; 10 bases align to TRBD1. The CDR3 runs to 14 residues. Germline CDR1 reads MGHRA; CDR2 reads YSYEKL. V dropped 11 bases and J dropped 2; count of bases not matched to a gene: 9. Written as DNA, the CDR3 is TGCGCCGCGGGACAGGGGACCGCGACCTACGAGCAGTACTTC. Residues: CAAGQGTATYEQYF.

The chain links TRBV9 to TRBJ2-1, with TRBD2 identical over 8 bases. The J segment lost 5 bases and the V segment lost 3 bases, leaving 13 bases of the junction unmatched. CDR3 length: 17 amino acids. The V gene's germline CDR1 is SGDLS and CDR2 YYNGEE. This chain's CDR3 is CASSARPGGALDNEQFF. The CDR3, as DNA: TGTGCCAGCAGCGCTCGACCCGGGGGGGCCTTGGACAATGAGCAGTTCTTC.

The CDR3 reads CASQGGVTEAFF. The CDR3, as DNA: TGTGCCAGCCAGGGCGGGGTCACTGAAGCTTTCTTT. The chain employs TRBV7-9 and TRBJ1-1; TRBD1 might be the D (5 bases). CDR3 length: 12 amino acids. V was cut by 8 bases and J by 4 bases, with 11 bases left in between. The germline V gene encodes CDR1 SEHNR and CDR2 FQNEAQ (reference sequence).

V is TRBV14 and J is TRBJ2-1, with TRBD2 matching over 14 bases. From germline, CDR1 is SGHDN and CDR2 FVKESK. V was clipped by 4 bases and J by 9 bases; unmatched bases: 5. The CDR3 is 15 amino acids. CDR3 coding DNA: TGTGCCAGCAGCCCCCGACTAGCGGGAGGGAGTGAGCAGTTCTTC. This encodes CASSPRLAGGSEQFF.

The rearrangement uses TRBV6-1 and TRBJ1-4; TRBD1 might be the D (5 bases). With 2 bases removed from V and 8 bases from J, the gap between germline ends came to 18 bases. Germline-derived CDR1 and CDR2 are MNHNS and SASEGT. This CDR3 region has 16 residues. CDR3 nucleotide sequence: TGTGCCAGCAGTGAATGGGGGGTAGGGCAGGCCGAAAAACTGTTTTTT. Translated: CASSEWGVGQAEKLFF.

This chain connects TRBV4-1 to TRBJ2-7; 11 bases fit TRBD2. The CDR3 is made up of 17 amino acids. CDR1 is MGHRA, CDR2 YSYEKL, per germline. V dropped 0 bases and J dropped 3; count of bases not matched to a gene: 7. CDR3 amino acids: CASSQDPSGGTLYEQYF. The CDR3 nucleotides are TGCGCCAGCAGCCAAGATCCTAGCGGGGGGACTCTCTACGAGCAGTACTTC.

Only a few counts were recorded for this clone. The rearrangement uses TRBV4-3 and TRBJ1-2; 7 bases are shared with TRBD1. V was clipped by 0 bases and J by 3 bases; unmatched bases: 7. This CDR3 has 16 amino acids. The germline gives CDR1 LGHNA, CDR2 YSLEER. The CDR3 DNA reads as TGCGCCAGCAGCCAAGATCAGGGGGAAAACGACTATGGCTACACCTTC. It codes for CASSQDQGENDYGYTF.

V gene TRBV27 combines with J gene TRBJ2-1; the match to TRBD2 covers 11 bases. CDR1 is MNHEY and CDR2 is SMNVEV in the germline V gene (reference sequence). J gave up 4 bases and V 1 base, and 12 bases lay outside the gene matches. This CDR3 has 19 residues. CDR3 sequence reads: CASSLFSGSGRERYNEQFF. CDR3 nucleotides: TGTGCCAGCAGTTTATTTTCCGGTAGCGGGAGGGAGAGGTACAATGAGCAGTTCTTC.

The chain links TRBV28 to TRBJ2-7; possible D gene TRBD2, 6 bases. Germline V CDR1 and CDR2: MDHEN, SYDVKM. The CDR3 is 13 residues long. Trimming stripped 3 bases from V and 6 bases from J, with 12 bases between. This CDR3 is CASSFGGIGEQYF. As DNA, the CDR3 is TGTGCCAGCAGTTTTGGGGGGATCGGCGAGCAGTACTTC.

V and J are TRBV5-6 and TRBJ1-2; the match to TRBD1 covers 9 bases. From germline, CDR1 is SGHDT and CDR2 YYEEEE. The CDR3 totals 14 residues. V lost 4 bases to trimming and J lost 3 bases; unmatched junction nucleotides: 4. The CDR3: CASSTGTGYYGYTF. CDR3 in DNA: TGTGCCAGCAGCACCGGGACAGGGTACTATGGCTACACCTTC.

The chain has TRBV6-5 and TRBJ1-1; no clear D. Trimming removed 6 bases at V and 1 base at J, with 15 bases between. The CDR3 consists of 15 residues. The V gene's germline CDR1 is MNHEY and CDR2 SVGAGI. CDR3 in DNA: TGTGCCAGCAGGCGGGGTTGGGATCCGAACACTGAAGCTTTCTTT. It specifies CASRRGWDPNTEAFF.

The chain has TRBV5-5 and TRBJ1-5, with D perhaps matching TRBD1 (5 bases). Germline lookup yields CDR1 SGHKS and CDR2 YYEKEE (reference sequence). The CDR3 sequence is 14 residues long. The V end lost 0 bases, the J end lost 7 bases, and 11 bases lay between the germline ends. The CDR3 region has the DNA TGTGCCAGCAGCTTGGTCAGGGAAGGGCAGCCCCAGCATTTT. It codes for CASSLVREGQPQHF.

This chain links TRBV19 with TRBJ2-3; 9 bases line up with TRBD2. After removal of 7 bases from V and 6 bases from J, the junction contained 5 bases not matched to a gene. Germline V lookup: CDR1 LNHDA, CDR2 SQIVND (reference sequence). The CDR3 spans 13 residues. Here the CDR3 reads CASTASGMDTQYF. Here the CDR3 DNA reads TGTGCCAGTACGGCTAGCGGGATGGATACGCAGTATTTT.

This sequence joins TRBV7-2 and TRBJ2-5; maybe TRBD1 (7 bases). In germline, CDR1 is SGHTA, CDR2 FQGNSA. CDR3 length equals 15 residues. V was trimmed by 3 bases and J by 4 bases, leaving 15 bases between them. CDR3 in amino acids: CASSFRRGQTETQYF. For the CDR3, the DNA is TGTGCCAGCAGCTTCCGGAGGGGACAGACAGAGACCCAGTACTTC.

The chain uses TRBV6-5 and TRBJ2-3; weak D call: TRBD2 (6 bases). The V gene's germline CDR1 is MNHEY and CDR2 SVGAGI. Trimming cost V 9 bases and J 2 bases, with 15 bases left between them. This CDR3 has 14 amino acids. The CDR3 sequence: CASPPGGNTDTQYF. Written as DNA, the CDR3 is TGTGCCAGTCCACCCGGGGGTAACACAGATACGCAGTATTTT.

The sample holds one count of this clone. The CDR3 sequence is CASSLEIGGGAETQYF. The CDR3 DNA is TGTGCCAGCAGCTTGGAAATCGGCGGGGGGGCAGAGACCCAGTACTTC. The genes are TRBV5-6 and TRBJ2-5; 9 bases map to TRBD2. J gave up 4 bases and V 0 bases, and 7 bases lay outside the gene matches. The CDR3 has 16 residues. The germline gives CDR1 SGHDT, CDR2 YYEEEE.

This clone was recorded at least ten times. This sequence joins TRBV28 and TRBJ2-7; 11 nucleotides agree with TRBD2. Germline lookup yields CDR1 MDHEN and CDR2 SYDVKM. This CDR3 contains 15 residues. J was trimmed by 3 bases and V by 1 base; bases with no gene match: 2. Written as DNA, the CDR3 is TGTGCCAGCAGTTTATTAGCGGGGGGGGTCTACGAGCAGTACTTC. Protein: CASSLLAGGVYEQYF.

The chain links TRBV19 to TRBJ2-7, with 8 bases aligning to TRBD2. The CDR3 has 16 residues. J lost 6 bases, V lost 6 bases, and 16 bases had no gene match. The germline V gene has CDR1 LNHDA and CDR2 SQIVND (reference sequence). This CDR3 reads CASRRSGSLLSGEQYF. CDR3 nucleotide sequence: TGTGCCAGTAGACGCAGCGGGAGTTTACTCTCAGGCGAGCAGTACTTC.

The chain carries TRBV10-2 and TRBJ2-7; 10 bases are a match to TRBD1. V lost 6 bases to trimming and J lost 2 bases; unmatched junction nucleotides: 7. This CDR3 comprises 15 residues. Germline CDR1 is WSHSY and CDR2 is SAAADI. For the CDR3, the DNA is TGCGCCAGCAGGGAGGGACAGGGGAGGACCTACGAGCAGTACTTC. Translating it yields CASREGQGRTYEQYF.

The chain links TRBV9 to TRBJ2-7, with TRBD1 matching 11 bases. The CDR3 is made up of 16 amino acids. Trimming cost V 4 bases and J 3 bases; bases outside gene matches: 9. The germline CDR1 and CDR2 sequences are SGDLS and YYNGEE. CDR3 nucleotides: TGTGCCAGCAGCCCGAGGGGGACAGGGGGAATCTACGAGCAGTACTTC. Its protein is CASSPRGTGGIYEQYF.